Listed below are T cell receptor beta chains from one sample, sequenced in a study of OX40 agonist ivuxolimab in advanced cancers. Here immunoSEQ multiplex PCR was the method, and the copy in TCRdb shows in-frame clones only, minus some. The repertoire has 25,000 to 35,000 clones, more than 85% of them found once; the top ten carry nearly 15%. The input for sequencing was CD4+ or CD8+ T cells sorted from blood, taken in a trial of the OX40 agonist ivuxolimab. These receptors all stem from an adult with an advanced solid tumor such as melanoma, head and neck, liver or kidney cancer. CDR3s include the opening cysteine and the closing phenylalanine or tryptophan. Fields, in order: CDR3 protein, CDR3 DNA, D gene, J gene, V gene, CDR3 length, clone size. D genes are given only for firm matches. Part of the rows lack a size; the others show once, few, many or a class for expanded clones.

CASRLIKGGGYEQYF TGTGCCAGCAGGTTGATAAAAGGGGGCGGCTACGAGCAGTACTTC TRBD1 TRBJ2-7 TRBV28 15 .
CASSSPPNNEQFF TGTGCCAGCAGTTCGCCCCCCAACAATGAGCAGTTCTTC . TRBJ2-1 TRBV28 13 .
CASGLEWGADAFF TGTGCTAGTGGTCTCGAATGGGGGGCCGATGCTTTCTTT . TRBJ1-1 TRBV12-5 13 .
CSVEVMAGGWRETQYF TGCAGCGTTGAAGTCATGGCCGGGGGGTGGCGAGAGACCCAGTACTTC TRBD2 TRBJ2-5 TRBV29-1 16 .
CASSLVTGSGNTIYF TGTGCCAGCAGCTTAGTAACGGGCTCTGGAAACACCATATATTTT . TRBJ1-3 TRBV7-9 15 .
CASSLLPSTDTQYF TGTGCCAGCAGCCTCCTTCCTAGCACAGATACGCAGTATTTT . TRBJ2-3 TRBV28 14 once
CASSLVVEGHEQYF TGTGCCAGCAGCTTAGTTGTTGAGGGCCACGAGCAGTACTTC . TRBJ2-7 TRBV7-6 14 .
CASSSTGTGAPNEQFF TGTGCCAGCAGCTCAACCGGGACAGGGGCCCCTAATGAGCAGTTCTTC TRBD1 TRBJ2-1 TRBV5-5 16 .
CASSLGDTLEQYF TGTGCCAGCAGTTTAGGGGACACGTTAGAGCAGTACTTC . TRBJ2-7 TRBV27 13 .
CASGWSGPVGETQYF TGTGCCAGCGGTTGGTCGGGGCCAGTGGGGGAGACCCAGTACTTC . TRBJ2-5 TRBV5-6 15 .
CASSVTGGPYNEQFF TGTGCCAGCAGCGTAACAGGGGGCCCCTACAATGAGCAGTTCTTC TRBD1 TRBJ2-1 TRBV9 15 .
CASSYSPLAVETQYF TGTGCCAGCAGTTACTCGCCACTAGCGGTAGAGACCCAGTACTTC TRBD2 TRBJ2-5 TRBV6-5 15 .
CASNAGTGREQYF TGTGCCAGTAATGCCGGGACAGGGAGGGAGCAGTACTTC TRBD1 TRBJ2-7 TRBV19 13 .
CASSATGGEETQYF TGTGCCAGCAGCGCGACAGGGGGGGAAGAGACCCAGTACTTC TRBD1 TRBJ2-5 TRBV9 14 .
CASSSWPGSYNEQFF TGTGCCAGCAGCAGCTGGCCGGGCTCCTACAATGAGCAGTTCTTC . TRBJ2-1 TRBV6-1 15 .
CASSLGLASTDTQYF TGTGCCAGCAGCTTAGGACTAGCCAGCACAGATACGCAGTATTTT TRBD2 TRBJ2-3 TRBV5-4 15 .
CATSRGQGSHFLSNEKLFF TGTGCCACCAGCAGAGGGCAGGGGTCCCATTTCTTGTCTAATGAAAAACTGTTTTTT . TRBJ1-4 TRBV15 19 .
CASSHSGPTGPTDTQYF TGTGCCAGCAGTCATTCGGGACCGACGGGGCCCACAGATACGCAGTATTTT . TRBJ2-3 TRBV27 17 .
CASSPGTGGRETQYF TGTGCCAGCAGCCCGGGGACAGGGGGACGGGAGACCCAGTACTTC TRBD1 TRBJ2-5 TRBV9 15 .
CASTLGAGGDNEQFF TGTGCCAGCACCCTCGGAGCGGGAGGGGACAATGAGCAGTTCTTC TRBD2 TRBJ2-1 TRBV11-2 15 .
CASSVIGEGPDTQYF TGTGCCAGCAGCGTAATTGGAGAGGGGCCAGATACGCAGTATTTT . TRBJ2-3 TRBV9 15 once
CASSLGTSYNEQFF TGTGCCAGCAGTTTAGGTACTAGCTACAATGAGCAGTTCTTC . TRBJ2-1 TRBV27 14 .
CASSVVPNEQFF TGTGCCAGCAGCGTAGTTCCCAATGAGCAGTTCTTC . TRBJ2-1 TRBV9 12 .
CASSIGPAGGSYEQYF TGTGCCAGCAGCATAGGACCGGCTGGTGGTTCTTACGAGCAGTACTTC . TRBJ2-7 TRBV7-9 16 once
CASSAGQTVGNTIYF TGCGCCAGCAGTGCCGGACAGACGGTGGGAAACACCATATATTTT . TRBJ1-3 TRBV10-1 15 .
CASSPGTGGNTGELFF TGTGCCAGCAGCCCCGGGACAGGGGGTAACACCGGGGAGCTGTTTTTT TRBD1 TRBJ2-2 TRBV7-9 16 .
CASSLNPGINYGYTF TGTGCCAGCAGCTTGAATCCAGGGATAAACTATGGCTACACCTTC . TRBJ1-2 TRBV5-8 15 .
CASRATGGTGELFF TGTGCCAGCAGGGCGACAGGGGGCACCGGGGAGCTGTTTTTT TRBD1 TRBJ2-2 TRBV27 14 .
CASSYTGIDTQYF TGTGCCAGCAGTTATACAGGGATAGATACGCAGTATTTT . TRBJ2-3 TRBV7-8 13 once
CASSFLSYNEQFF TGTGCCAGCAGCTTTCTCTCCTACAATGAGCAGTTCTTC . TRBJ2-1 TRBV13 13 .
CASSLSVWGEISGYTF TGTGCCAGCAGTTTATCGGTCTGGGGGGAGATTTCTGGCTACACCTTC . TRBJ1-2 TRBV27 16 .
CASSLWTGLAENTGELFF TGTGCCAGCAGTTTATGGACCGGGCTAGCGGAGAACACCGGGGAGCTGTTTTTT TRBD2 TRBJ2-2 TRBV28 18 .
CAWSVFPWYEAGVVDNEQFF TGTGCCTGGAGTGTATTTCCTTGGTACGAGGCGGGAGTGGTGGACAATGAGCAGTTCTTC TRBD2 TRBJ2-1 TRBV30 20 .
CASSFRDRAMETQYF TGTGCCAGCAGCTTCCGGGACAGGGCAATGGAGACCCAGTACTTC TRBD1 TRBJ2-5 TRBV9 15 .
CASTEGSAYGYTF TGTGCCAGCACCGAGGGGTCGGCCTATGGCTACACCTTC . TRBJ1-2 TRBV2 13 .
CASSKIRVGTAKNIQYF TGTGCCAGCAGCAAAATACGGGTAGGGACGGCCAAAAACATTCAGTACTTC . TRBJ2-4 TRBV21-1 17 .
CASSERTSGRSETQYF TGTGCCAGCAGTGAGAGAACTAGCGGGAGGTCGGAGACCCAGTACTTC TRBD2 TRBJ2-5 TRBV25-1 16 .
CASSFSTSGTYEQYF TGTGCCAGCAGCTTTTCGACTAGCGGTACCTACGAGCAGTACTTC TRBD2 TRBJ2-7 TRBV6-5 15 .
CSVVIAERGDTQYF TGCAGCGTTGTAATAGCGGAAAGGGGAGATACGCAGTATTTT . TRBJ2-3 TRBV29-1 14 .
CASSGGQGAADGYTF TGTGCCAGCAGTGGAGGACAGGGGGCGGCGGATGGCTACACCTTC TRBD1 TRBJ1-2 TRBV2 15 .
CATRGVNSYNEQFF TGTGCCACGAGAGGGGTAAACTCCTACAATGAGCAGTTCTTC . TRBJ2-1 TRBV15 14 once
CASSSLSSPGEQYF TGTGCCAGCAGCTCGCTTTCCTCCCCCGGCGAGCAGTACTTC . TRBJ2-7 TRBV7-6 14 medium-sized
CASSKGTVPNTIYF TGTGCCAGCAGCAAGGGGACAGTCCCGAACACCATATATTTT TRBD1 TRBJ1-3 TRBV7-9 14 .
CASSLIGSSYNEQFF TGTGCCAGCAGCTTAATTGGCTCCTCCTACAATGAGCAGTTCTTC . TRBJ2-1 TRBV7-2 15 .
CASSLAFQRSYEQYF TGTGCCAGCAGCTTAGCGTTTCAGAGATCCTACGAGCAGTACTTC . TRBJ2-7 TRBV11-2 15 .
CASMGLADYNEQFF TGTGCCAGCATGGGGCTAGCGGATTACAATGAGCAGTTCTTC TRBD2 TRBJ2-1 TRBV11-2 14 .
CASSPTGTGLYNEQFF TGTGCCAGCAGCCCAACCGGGACAGGGTTGTACAATGAGCAGTTCTTC TRBD1 TRBJ2-1 TRBV7-9 16 .
CASGSEWDSYNEQFF TGTGCCAGCGGGAGTGAGTGGGACTCCTACAATGAGCAGTTCTTC . TRBJ2-1 TRBV28 15 .
CASSFQTGHSGIF TGTGCCAGCAGCTTCCAGACTGGGCACAGCGGGATTTTT TRBD2 TRBJ2-2 TRBV7-9 13 .
CASSAYYSGIGNEQFF TGTGCCAGCAGCGCCTATTATAGCGGGATAGGCAATGAGCAGTTCTTC TRBD2 TRBJ2-1 TRBV7-3 16 once
CASSPFGGEFNEQFF TGTGCCAGTAGTCCCTTTGGGGGGGAGTTCAATGAGCAGTTCTTC TRBD2 TRBJ2-1 TRBV19 15 .
CASSPHPPDRSYGYTF TGTGCCAGCAGTCCCCACCCCCCTGACAGGTCCTATGGCTACACCTTC . TRBJ1-2 TRBV27 16 .
CASGAPGTGVHEQFF TGTGCCAGCGGCGCGCCCGGGACAGGGGTGCATGAGCAGTTCTTC TRBD1 TRBJ2-1 TRBV9 15 .